This T cell receptor beta chain derives from a study of shared T cell receptors in the human thymus. Repertoires were generated with immunoSEQ multiplex PCR, while TCRdb's copy carries only in-frame clones and drops some. The sample carries 720,000 or so clones, 70% to 90% recorded once. These records were also assigned to another study, of human thymus T cells. This second study notes: Having surgery to correct congenital heart defects, healthy Finnish infants acted as the donors. In corrective heart surgery, resections were taken, and these provided the thymus tissue. In thymic and blood repertoires alike, V and J usage looked biased. Related work showed strongly overlapping thymic repertoires across unrelated individuals.

The sequencing sample was made of thymocytes. The TCR sequence derives from a girl under two years old with a congenital heart defect.

CDR3 sequence: CASSYSNSLQETQYF. CDR3 bases: TGTGCCAGCAGTTACTCTAACAGCCTCCAAGAGACCCAGTACTTC. This chain connects TRBV6-6 to TRBJ2-5; D call uncertain. Germline V gene data show CDR1 as MNHNY and CDR2 as SVGAGI (reference sequence). Trimming took 0 bases from V and 1 from J, leaving 9 bases between them. This CDR3 has 15 residues.